The 29 T cell receptor beta chains below all came from one sample that was sequenced in a study of blood T cell repertoires in COVID-19 (dated by TCRdb to the early 2020s). Library preparation used the immunoSEQ multiplex PCR assay. TCRdb mirrors the immuneACCESS table, restricted to in-frame sequences. Some clones are absent from its copies; in checked studies, under half trace to an unresolved V gene, and the reason for the others is unknown. Here the sample has roughly 150,000 clones; approximately 91% occur a single time. Jointly, the top ten make up around 5% of the sample. The sample consisted of peripheral blood. The origin of the receptors is a man younger than 30 with COVID-19, enrolled during active disease.

The V call is TRBV20-1, the J call TRBJ2-2, with TRBD2 as a possible D gene (5 bases). Per germline, CDR1 DFQATT and CDR2 SNEGSKA (reference sequence). This CDR3 has 15 residues. The germline V and J ends were trimmed by 3 bases and 0 bases, with 11 bases remaining between them. The CDR3 region has the DNA TGCAGTGCTAGTCGGGGTGGTACGAACACCGGGGAGCTGTTTTTT. It specifies CSASRGGTNTGELFF.

The chain joins TRBV28 to TRBJ1-5; D gene unclear. Germline V gives CDR1 MDHEN, CDR2 SYDVKM. V was trimmed by 6 bases and J by 4 bases, leaving 13 bases between them. This CDR3 spans 14 amino acids. CDR3 coding DNA: TGTGCCAGCAGACAATACAGTGTTAATCAGCCCCAGCATTTT. Its protein is CASRQYSVNQPQHF.

This clone was seen once. The genes are TRBV29-1 and TRBJ2-5, with 8 bases lining up with TRBD1. Germline V gives CDR1 SQVTM, CDR2 ANQGSEA. The trim removed 6 bases at V and 7 bases at J, leaving 16 bases unmatched. This CDR3 contains 15 residues. The CDR3 protein is CSVSRDRNSLGTQYF. The CDR3 bases are TGCAGCGTATCCCGGGACAGGAACTCCCTGGGGACCCAGTACTTC.

The gene calls are TRBV9 and TRBJ2-7, with D perhaps matching TRBD2 (5 bases). Germline V gives CDR1 SGDLS, CDR2 YYNGEE. This CDR3 comprises 15 residues. V dropped 4 bases and J dropped 7 bases, with 21 bases sitting between them. This CDR3 reads CASSPPIGVGAEQYF. DNA of the CDR3: TGTGCCAGCAGCCCGCCGATCGGGGTGGGTGCGGAGCAGTACTTC.

Comment on this clone: This specimen includes other DNA sequences encoding the same CDR3. The chain carries TRBV4-3 and TRBJ2-1; TRBD2 matches at 12 bases. This CDR3 contains 15 residues. V lost 0 bases, J lost 7 bases, and 1 base stayed unmatched. Per the germline V gene, CDR1 is LGHNA and CDR2 is YSLEER. The CDR3 coding sequence is TGCGCCAGCAGCCAAGACGGACTAGCGGGAAATGAGCAGTTCTTC. This gives the protein CASSQDGLAGNEQFF.

J is TRBJ2-7 and V is TRBV2, with TRBD2 identical over 7 bases. Germline V gives CDR1 SNHLY, CDR2 FYNNEI. Trimming at V came to 5 bases and at J to 3 bases, leaving 22 bases not matched to a gene. The CDR3 spans 19 residues. For the CDR3, the DNA is TGTGCCAGCAGTTCGACTAGCAGCGTTAGAGATCGAAAGTACTACGAGCAGTACTTC. Amino acids: CASSSTSSVRDRKYYEQYF. The full variable domain, with the rest looked up from reference TRBV2 and TRBJ2-7, is EPEVTQTPSHQVTQMGQEVILRCVPISNHLYFYWYRQILGQKVEFLVSFYNNEISEKSEIFDDQFSVERPDGSNFTLKIRSTKLEDSAMYFCASSSTSSVRDRKYYEQYFGPGTRLTVT.

This clone has a single count. The chain employs TRBV28 and TRBJ1-3, with 7 nucleotides matching TRBD1. The germline CDR1 and CDR2 sequences are MDHEN and SYDVKM. Trimming took 6 bases from V and 2 from J; bases not matched to a gene: 7. The CDR3 contains 15 residues. CDR3 DNA sequence: TGTGCCAGCAGAAAAACAGGGGTGGCTGGAAACACCATATATTTT. It translates to CASRKTGVAGNTIYF.

The chain carries TRBV10-3 and TRBJ2-1; 10 nucleotides line up with TRBD1. CDR1 is ENHRY and CDR2 is SYGVKD in the germline V gene. The junction had 6 bases not matched to a gene; V was cut back by 6 bases and J by 7 bases. This CDR3 comprises 14 residues. CDR3 bases: TGTGCCATCAGCCGGGACAGGGGCGCGAATGAGCAGTTCTTC. Its protein is CAISRDRGANEQFF.

The chain has TRBV9 and TRBJ2-2; 8 bases map to TRBD1. Germline loops: CDR1 SGDLS, CDR2 YYNGEE. Losses at the gene ends were 4 bases for V and 4 bases for J; bases not matched to a gene: 9. The CDR3 contains 16 residues. The CDR3 nucleotides are TGTGCCAGCAGCTCGAGGACAGGGCAGGGCACCGGGGAGCTGTTTTTT. Amino acid sequence: CASSSRTGQGTGELFF.

The chain recombines TRBV6-5 with TRBJ1-6, with 9 bases identical to TRBD1. This CDR3 is built from 15 residues. The V and J ends lost 6 bases and 8 bases, in that order; junction bases with no gene match: 8. CDR1 MNHEY and CDR2 SVGAGI come from the germline V gene. The CDR3 sequence is CASSYDRDRDSPLHF. As DNA, the CDR3 is TGTGCCAGCAGCTACGACCGGGACAGGGATTCACCCCTCCACTTT.

The chain uses TRBV6-2 or TRBV6-3 and TRBJ2-1, with TRBD1 matching over 11 bases. The CDR3 length is 15 residues. The J segment lost 9 bases and the V segment lost 4 bases, leaving 8 bases of the junction unmatched. Per the germline V gene, CDR1 is MNHEY and CDR2 is SVGEGT. CDR3 amino acids: CASSFGQGAQGEQFF. DNA for the CDR3: TGTGCCAGCAGTTTCGGACAGGGGGCGCAGGGTGAGCAGTTCTTC.

The chain employs TRBV9 and TRBJ2-7; 8 nucleotides match TRBD2. The CDR3 consists of 16 residues. In germline, CDR1 is SGDLS, CDR2 YYNGEE. The junction had 15 bases not matched to a gene; V was cut back by 3 bases and J by 7 bases. CDR3 bases: TGTGCCAGCAGCGGGGGGGGCGTAGCGGGATTTGATGAGCAGTACTTC. This gives the protein CASSGGGVAGFDEQYF.

The V call is TRBV30, the J call TRBJ1-1, with D tentatively TRBD1 (6 bases). Trimming shortened V by 1 base and J by 7 bases, and 10 bases separated the two germline ends. CDR1 is GTSNPN and CDR2 is SVGIG in the germline V gene (reference sequence). This CDR3 is built from 12 residues. CDR3 region: CAWSGGGNEAFF. CDR3 nucleotides: TGTGCCTGGAGTGGAGGGGGTAATGAAGCTTTCTTT.

This clone appeared once. The chain employs TRBV5-1 and TRBJ2-2; 7 nucleotides align to TRBD1. The V segment lost 4 bases and the J segment 6 bases; nucleotides outside the gene matches: 0. The CDR3 is 12 amino acids. CDR1 and CDR2 (germline): SGHRS, YFSETQ. Here the CDR3 reads CASSQGAGELFF. The CDR3 DNA follows: TGCGCCAGCAGCCAGGGGGCCGGGGAGCTGTTTTTT.

The chain joins TRBV29-1 to TRBJ2-2; TRBD1 matches 7 bases. Germline V CDR1 and CDR2: SQVTM, ANQGSEA. V trimming: 4 bases; J trimming: 0 bases; junction bases outside the gene matches: 8. The CDR3 runs to 16 residues. The CDR3 reads CSVGIQGFPNTGELFF. CDR3 sequence (DNA): TGCAGCGTTGGAATACAGGGGTTCCCGAACACCGGGGAGCTGTTTTTT.

A single count supports this clone. The CDR3 loop reads CASSLRTGTTDTQYF. CDR3 DNA sequence: TGCGCCAGCAGCCTCCGGACAGGGACCACAGATACGCAGTATTTT. V usage is TRBV5-1 and J usage is TRBJ2-3; the match to TRBD1 covers 8 bases. CDR1 SGHRS and CDR2 YFSETQ come from the germline V gene. CDR3 length equals 15 residues. Trimming cost V 4 bases and J 2 bases; bases outside gene matches: 6.

This clone has only one observation. The V and J genes are TRBV7-8 and TRBJ2-2, with 7 bases fitting TRBD2. After removal of 3 bases from V and 0 bases from J, the junction contained 10 bases not matched to a gene. CDR3 length: 18 residues. In germline, CDR1 is SGHVS, CDR2 FQNEAQ. DNA for the CDR3: TGTGCCAGCAGCTTTGGCGGGGGACCACCCGCGAACACCGGGGAGCTGTTTTTT. This encodes CASSFGGGPPANTGELFF.

V gene TRBV9 combines with J gene TRBJ2-1; 8 positions match TRBD2. CDR3 length: 15 residues. J lost 7 bases, V lost 1 base, and 7 bases had no gene match. Germline V gene lookup returns CDR1 SGDLS and CDR2 YYNGEE. The CDR3 sequence: CASSVSGSVINEQFF. The DNA of the CDR3 is TGTGCCAGCAGCGTAAGCGGGAGTGTAATTAATGAGCAGTTCTTC.

V usage is TRBV7-2 and J usage is TRBJ2-7, with 8 positions matching TRBD2. Trimming at V came to 1 base and at J to 2 bases, leaving 4 bases not matched to a gene. The CDR3 runs 15 residues. Germline CDR1 is SGHTA and CDR2 is FQGNSA. DNA of the CDR3: TGTGCCAGCAGCTTAGTCGGGGGGGGGCCCTACGAGCAGTACTTC. Translated, it gives CASSLVGGGPYEQYF. Using reference TRBV7-2 and TRBJ2-7 for the parts outside the CDR3, the full variable domain is GAGVSQSPSNKVTEKGKDVELRCDPISGHTALYWYRQSLGQGLEFLIYFQGNSAPDKSGLPSDRFSAERTGGSVSTLTIQRTQQEDSAVYLCASSLVGGGPYEQYFGPGTRLTVT.

The chain recombines TRBV28 with TRBJ2-7; 7 bases are shared with TRBD1. V was pared by 5 bases and J by 0 bases, with 4 bases of the junction left unmatched. This CDR3 comprises 14 residues. The germline gives CDR1 MDHEN, CDR2 SYDVKM. Here the CDR3 DNA reads TGTGCCAGCAGTCAGAGGGGGCTCTCCTACGAGCAGTACTTC. This sequence encodes CASSQRGLSYEQYF. The full variable domain, rest sourced from reference TRBV28 and TRBJ2-7, is DVKVTQSSRYLVKRTGEKVFLECVQDMDHENMFWYRQDPGLGLRLIYFSYDVKMKEKGDIPEGYSVSREKKERFSLILESASTNQTSMYLCASSQRGLSYEQYFGPGTRLTVT.

The rearrangement joins TRBV6-2 or TRBV6-3 to TRBJ2-1; TRBD2 aligns across 9 bases. This CDR3 contains 14 residues. Germline trimming cut 6 bases from V and 9 bases from J; bases unmatched to any gene: 9. The germline gives CDR1 MNHEY, CDR2 SVGEGT. The CDR3 spells CASSSLSGSAEQFF. CDR3 DNA: TGTGCCAGCAGCTCACTTAGCGGGAGTGCTGAGCAGTTCTTC.

This chain connects TRBV27 to TRBJ2-1; maybe TRBD2 (5 bases). CDR1 and CDR2 (germline): MNHEY, SMNVEV (reference sequence). This CDR3 is 14 amino acids long. V was shortened by 3 bases and J by 7 bases, with 13 bases between the two germline ends. CDR3 residues: CASSFEGRWNEQFF. CDR3 in DNA: TGTGCCAGCAGTTTCGAGGGAAGGTGGAATGAGCAGTTCTTC.

The chain employs TRBV27 and TRBJ2-1; D uncertain. This CDR3 is built from 14 residues. The ends were cut back, 4 bases at V and 1 base at J, with 8 bases in the middle. Per germline, CDR1 MNHEY and CDR2 SMNVEV (reference sequence). As DNA, the CDR3 is TGTGCCAGCAGTTGGGCGCGATCCTACAATGAGCAGTTCTTC. Protein sequence: CASSWARSYNEQFF.

The DNA for the CDR3 is TGTGCCTGGAGTGCATTGAGAGGATGGACTGAAGCTTTCTTT. This translates into CAWSALRGWTEAFF. The chain has TRBV30 and TRBJ1-1; D is undetermined. The germline V and J ends were trimmed by 1 base and 5 bases, with 14 bases remaining between them. CDR3 length equals 14 residues. The V gene's germline CDR1 is GTSNPN and CDR2 SVGIG (reference sequence).

The chain links TRBV7-9 to TRBJ1-2; D gene uncertain. The CDR3 is 16 residues long. Trimming removed 10 bases at V and 1 base at J, with 22 bases between. From germline, CDR1 is SEHNR and CDR2 FQNEAQ (reference sequence). The CDR3 protein is CATPRSPQTLNYGYTF. CDR3 bases: TGTGCCACCCCGCGCTCCCCACAGACCCTTAACTATGGCTACACCTTC.

The chain couples TRBV27 to TRBJ2-7; D is ambiguous. V shed 3 bases and J shed 4 bases, with 16 bases lying between them. The CDR3 contains 15 residues. CDR1 MNHEY and CDR2 SMNVEV come from the germline V gene (reference sequence). The CDR3 loop is CASSLYAARGYEQYF. The CDR3, as DNA: TGTGCCAGCAGTTTGTATGCCGCAAGAGGTTACGAGCAGTACTTC.

The chain recombines TRBV4-3 with TRBJ2-1; 11 bases fit TRBD2. The CDR3 contains 16 residues. Germline-derived CDR1 and CDR2 are LGHNA and YSLEER. V gave up 0 bases and J gave up 9 bases; unmatched junction bases: 7. CDR3 nucleotide sequence: TGCGCCAGCAGCCAAGATGGCAGTAGCGGGAGGGTTGAGCAGTTCTTC. Its protein product is CASSQDGSSGRVEQFF.

V gene TRBV30 combines with J gene TRBJ1-2; D may be TRBD1 (6 bases). Trimming left V 2 bases short and J 3 bases short, with 13 bases between. Germline V CDR1 and CDR2: GTSNPN, SVGIG (reference sequence). The CDR3 has 14 amino acids. CDR3 residues: CAWSSRGSDYGYTF. CDR3 nucleotides: TGTGCCTGGAGTTCGAGGGGGAGCGACTATGGCTACACCTTC.

The V and J genes are TRBV28 and TRBJ1-2, with D perhaps TRBD1 (5 bases). The CDR3 is made up of 16 amino acids. Germline V gene lookup returns CDR1 MDHEN and CDR2 SYDVKM. V gave up 2 bases and J gave up 6 bases, with 19 bases separating them. CDR3: CASSLPQGLLGDGYTF. CDR3 coding DNA: TGTGCCAGCAGTTTACCCCAGGGACTTCTCGGGGATGGCTACACCTTC.